One and the same sample provided the 18 T cell receptor beta chains below, sequenced in a study of blood T cell repertoires in COVID-19. TCRdb's copy holds only in-frame clones and misses some; the assay was immunoSEQ multiplex PCR. This table holds about 140,000 clones, approximately 85% found once. The sample comprised PBMCs or T cells enriched from blood (not recorded which). These receptors were collected from a woman in her 50s with acute COVID-19.

This sequence joins TRBV4-1 and TRBJ2-7, with D tentatively TRBD2 (6 bases). There are 16 residues in the CDR3. Trimming removed 6 bases at V and 2 bases at J, with 20 bases between. Germline CDR1 MGHRA, CDR2 YSYEKL. In DNA, the CDR3 is TGCGCCAGCAGGCCCAACTTAGCGGATCAAGCCTACGAGCAGTACTTC. Protein product: CASRPNLADQAYEQYF.

The gene calls are TRBV29-1 and TRBJ2-7; TRBD1 matches at 7 bases. V lost 6 bases to trimming and J lost 5 bases; unmatched junction nucleotides: 10. Germline CDR1 SQVTM, CDR2 ANQGSEA. The CDR3 is 13 amino acids. CDR3: CSVKNRGWDEQYF. The CDR3 DNA sequence: TGCAGCGTGAAAAACAGGGGATGGGACGAGCAGTACTTC.

V is TRBV5-6 and J is TRBJ2-5, with D possibly being TRBD2 (5 bases). V was shortened by 5 bases and J by 4 bases, with 12 bases between the two germline ends. This CDR3 is 13 amino acids long. CDR1 SGHDT and CDR2 YYEEEE come from the germline V gene. In DNA form, the CDR3 reads TGTGCCAGCAGGCGTGGACTCTTAGAGACCCAGTACTTC. It translates to CASRRGLLETQYF.

Written as DNA, the CDR3 is TGTGCTAGTCAAAGGGGGGGCACTGAAGCTTTCTTT. Protein sequence: CASQRGGTEAFF. V is TRBV12-5 and J is TRBJ1-1, with D perhaps matching TRBD1 (6 bases). There are 12 residues in the CDR3. Trimming pared 8 bases from V and 4 bases from J, leaving 11 bases between. From germline, CDR1 is LGHNT and CDR2 FRNRAP.

J is TRBJ2-7 and V is TRBV6-1, with 7 bases matching TRBD2. The germline V gene has CDR1 MNHNS and CDR2 SASEGT. The trim removed 2 bases at V and 7 bases at J, leaving 8 bases unmatched. The CDR3 has 14 amino acids. CDR3 amino acids: CASSEIARAGEQYF. The CDR3 DNA follows: TGTGCCAGCAGTGAAATTGCCAGAGCGGGAGAGCAGTACTTC.

The chain carries TRBV25-1 and TRBJ2-5, with 9 bases fitting TRBD1. The germline gives CDR1 MGHDK, CDR2 SYGVNS. This CDR3 is 15 amino acids long. Trimming took 3 bases from V and 3 from J; bases not matched to a gene: 5. CDR3 protein: CASSDPGQGKETQYF. In nucleotides, the CDR3 is TGTGCCAGCAGTGACCCGGGACAGGGAAAAGAGACCCAGTACTTC.

J is TRBJ2-7 and V is TRBV24-1, with 9 bases aligning to TRBD2. CDR1 is KGHDR, CDR2 SFDVKD, per germline. The CDR3 is made up of 15 amino acids. Trimming cost V 4 bases and J 5 bases; bases outside gene matches: 8. The CDR3 reads CATSELAGETHEQYF. CDR3 DNA: TGTGCCACCAGTGAGTTAGCGGGGGAGACCCACGAGCAGTACTTC.

The CDR3 here is CASSSLPIGGAGNEKLFF. DNA of the CDR3: TGTGCCAGCAGCTCCTTACCCATAGGGGGCGCGGGGAATGAAAAACTGTTTTTT. This chain uses TRBV7-6 with TRBJ1-4; TRBD1 matches 7 bases. Germline V CDR1 and CDR2: SGHVS, FNYEAQ. V lost 4 bases and J lost 5; bases outside the gene matches: 16. The CDR3 contains 18 residues.

The V call is TRBV6-1, the J call TRBJ2-3; D gene uncertain. The CDR3 has 16 residues. V dropped 0 bases and J dropped 0 bases, with 10 bases sitting between them. Germline V gene data show CDR1 as MNHNS and CDR2 as SASEGT. CDR3: CASSEAFSKSTDTQYF. In DNA, the CDR3 is TGTGCCAGCAGTGAAGCTTTTAGCAAAAGCACAGATACGCAGTATTTT.

The CDR3 DNA follows: TGTGCCAGCAGCCTAGGGACTAGTGGATACGAGCAGTACTTC. Its protein product is CASSLGTSGYEQYF. V and J are TRBV4-2 and TRBJ2-7; TRBD2 matches at 8 bases. V was clipped by 4 bases and J by 4 bases; unmatched bases: 6. Per the germline V gene, CDR1 is LGHNA and CDR2 is YNFKEQ. The CDR3 is 14 residues long.

The rearrangement joins TRBV12-3 or TRBV12-4 to TRBJ1-1; no firm D call. Trimming left V 4 bases short and J 3 bases short, with 6 bases between. The CDR3 consists of 12 residues. The CDR3, as DNA: TGTGCCAGCAGTTCGGGGTACACTGAAGCTTTCTTT. As protein: CASSSGYTEAFF.

The V gene is TRBV5-1, the J gene TRBJ2-2; TRBD2 agrees at 10 bases. The CDR3 totals 17 residues. V was clipped by 6 bases and J by 8 bases; unmatched bases: 16. Germline values: CDR1 SGHRS, CDR2 YFSETQ. The CDR3: CASTPSGLAGVSGELFF. The DNA for the CDR3 is TGCGCCAGCACCCCTTCAGGGCTAGCGGGAGTATCTGGGGAGCTGTTTTTT.

The chain recombines TRBV11-2 with TRBJ2-2, with a tentative D call TRBD2 (5 bases). CDR3 length: 15 residues. Trimming left V 0 bases short and J 4 bases short, with 9 bases between. Germline loops: CDR1 SGHAT, CDR2 FQNNGV. The CDR3 nucleotides read TGTGCCAGCAGCTTAGACGGGATCGGCACCGGGGAGCTGTTTTTT. Translated, it gives CASSLDGIGTGELFF.

The V and J genes are TRBV2 and TRBJ1-2, with 9 bases lining up with TRBD1. The germline V gene has CDR1 SNHLY and CDR2 FYNNEI. This CDR3 has 15 residues. The V and J ends lost 7 bases and 2 bases, in that order; junction bases with no gene match: 8. The DNA of the CDR3 is TGTGCCAGCACGCTTTCCGGGACAGGGAACTATGGCTACACCTTC. This encodes CASTLSGTGNYGYTF.

In its sample, this clone was seen once. The chain joins TRBV5-1 to TRBJ2-2; D is possibly TRBD1 (6 bases). The CDR3 has 17 residues. The V end lost 1 base, the J end lost 2 bases, and 15 bases lay between the germline ends. CDR1 is SGHRS, CDR2 YFSETQ, per germline. The chain's CDR3 is CASSLRFQGFNTGELFF. The CDR3 bases are TGCGCCAGCAGCTTGCGGTTTCAGGGGTTTAACACCGGGGAGCTGTTTTTT.

V usage is TRBV7-6 and J usage is TRBJ2-3; maybe TRBD2 (6 bases). CDR3 length equals 16 residues. V was clipped by 5 bases and J by 0 bases, with 15 bases between them. Germline CDR1 is SGHVS and CDR2 is FNYEAQ. CDR3 in amino acids: CASSARPGTSTDTQYF. CDR3 DNA: TGTGCCAGCAGCGCCCGACCGGGGACTAGCACAGATACGCAGTATTTT.

The chain employs TRBV5-1 and TRBJ2-3; 12 bases map to TRBD2. The V gene end was trimmed by 4 bases and the J gene end by 3 bases; junction bases not matched to a gene: 6. This CDR3 region has 16 residues. The V gene's germline CDR1 is SGHRS and CDR2 YFSETQ. The chain's CDR3 is CASSITTSGRTDTQYF. CDR3 in DNA: TGCGCCAGCAGCATAACGACTAGCGGGAGAACAGATACGCAGTATTTT.

The chain uses TRBV4-1 and TRBJ1-1, with D possibly being TRBD1 (5 bases). Germline values: CDR1 MGHRA, CDR2 YSYEKL. The CDR3 extends over 18 amino acids. V lost 1 base, J lost 6 bases, and 24 bases lay in between. CDR3 amino acids: CASSQGAGQLARGAEAFF. DNA for the CDR3: TGCGCCAGCAGCCAAGGGGCTGGACAACTCGCCCGTGGCGCTGAAGCTTTCTTT.